These 19 T cell receptor beta chains were all obtained from the same sample, sequenced in a study of blood T cell repertoires in COVID-19. Produced via immunoSEQ multiplex PCR; TCRdb's table is partial and in-frame only. The repertoire includes around 6,200 clones, 82% of them detected once, and more than 8% sits in the top ten. Sequences were obtained from peripheral blood. These receptors all stem from a human donor with active COVID-19. The donor label of this sample is uncertain.

The genes are TRBV28 and TRBJ2-4, with D possibly being TRBD2 (5 bases). CDR1 and CDR2 from the germline V gene are MDHEN and SYDVKM. The length of the CDR3 is 14 residues. V was cut by 2 bases and J by 7 bases, with 12 bases left in between. The CDR3 loop reads CASSLAGSGNIQYF. The CDR3 region has the DNA TGTGCCAGCAGTTTAGCTGGCTCGGGGAACATTCAGTACTTC.

This chain joins TRBV6-6 and TRBJ2-1; 9 nucleotides match TRBD1. V gave up 6 bases and J gave up 10 bases; unmatched junction bases: 13. The germline gives CDR1 MNHNY, CDR2 SVGAGI (reference sequence). The CDR3 spans 15 residues. This CDR3 is CASSRGQGGVGEQFF. CDR3 bases: TGTGCCAGCAGCCGGGGACAGGGTGGGGTAGGGGAGCAGTTCTTC.

The CDR3 DNA sequence: TGCGCCACCAGCGGGGGAGGAAGCTCCTACGAGCAGTACTTC. As protein: CATSGGGSSYEQYF. V is TRBV10-1 and J is TRBJ2-7, with TRBD2 matching over 8 bases. The ends lost 10 bases at V and 0 bases at J; junction bases unmatched: 8. CDR1 is WNHNN, CDR2 SYGVQD, per germline (reference sequence). This CDR3 spans 14 amino acids.

V usage is TRBV28 and J usage is TRBJ2-7; the match to TRBD1 covers 12 bases. V was pared by 4 bases and J by 7 bases, with 8 bases of the junction left unmatched. The germline V gene has CDR1 MDHEN and CDR2 SYDVKM. The CDR3 extends over 15 amino acids. Here the CDR3 reads CASSSGTGGWLEQYF. The CDR3 DNA reads as TGTGCCAGCAGTTCCGGGACAGGGGGCTGGCTAGAGCAGTACTTC.

The CDR3 coding sequence is TGTGCCAGCAGCTTGGGTTCCCTACGGGAGACCCAGTACTTC. It translates to CASSLGSLRETQYF. The chain recombines TRBV5-4 with TRBJ2-5; D ambiguous. The CDR3 contains 14 residues. The V and J ends lost 0 bases and 5 bases respectively, with 11 bases between them. Germline CDR1 reads SGHNT; CDR2 reads YYREEE (reference sequence).

This clone was seen a few times. The chain employs TRBV7-9 and TRBJ2-1; 14 nucleotides match TRBD2. V shed 1 base, J shed 12 bases, and the junction held 11 bases outside the gene matches. This CDR3 spans 17 amino acids. Germline values: CDR1 SEHNR, CDR2 FQNEAQ (reference sequence). Here the CDR3 DNA reads TGTGCCAGCAGCTTAGGGGGACTAGCGGGAGCCATGACCGCGCAGTTCTTC. Translation gives CASSLGGLAGAMTAQFF.

In its sample, this clone is medium-sized. Here the CDR3 reads CASSRVGTGQQETQYF. In nucleotides, the CDR3 is TGTGCCAGCAGCCGCGTGGGGACAGGGCAACAAGAGACCCAGTACTTC. The genes are TRBV3-1 (or the pseudogene TRBV3-2) and TRBJ2-5, with 9 bases lining up with TRBD1. In germline, CDR1 is LGHDT, CDR2 YNNKEL (reference sequence). V dropped 4 bases and J dropped 2; count of bases not matched to a gene: 8. This CDR3 contains 16 residues.

The gene calls are TRBV27 and TRBJ2-7; no reliable D call. This CDR3 spans 15 amino acids. Germline V gives CDR1 MNHEY, CDR2 SMNVEV (reference sequence). Deletions cut 4 bases from V and 2 bases from J, with 15 bases between. CDR3 sequence: CASSSIGWAPYEQYF. DNA of the CDR3: TGTGCCAGCAGTTCAATTGGGTGGGCCCCCTACGAGCAGTACTTC.

The chain has TRBV19 and TRBJ1-2; no clear D gene. CDR3 length: 12 residues. Germline V gene lookup returns CDR1 LNHDA and CDR2 SQIVND (reference sequence). V was shortened by 4 bases and J by 2 bases, with 5 bases between the two germline ends. The CDR3 sequence: CASSSGNYGYTF. For the CDR3, the DNA is TGTGCCAGTAGTAGCGGCAACTATGGCTACACCTTC.

This chain connects TRBV5-1 to TRBJ2-3; D possibly corresponds to TRBD2 (6 bases). The CDR3 sequence is 17 residues long. In germline, CDR1 is SGHRS, CDR2 YFSETQ. V lost 0 bases and J 0 bases, leaving 14 bases between the germline ends. The DNA for the CDR3 is TGCGCCAGCAGCTTGGGGCGGGGCGTACTTAGCACAGATACGCAGTATTTT. Translating it yields CASSLGRGVLSTDTQYF.

This chain connects TRBV5-4 to TRBJ2-7; D might be TRBD1 (5 bases). Germline CDR1 is SGHNT and CDR2 is YYREEE (reference sequence). This CDR3 region has 14 residues. V was clipped by 6 bases and J by 1 base, with 14 bases between them. CDR3 in amino acids: CASTPQGKSYEQYF. The CDR3 coding sequence is TGTGCCAGCACCCCCCAGGGTAAATCCTACGAGCAGTACTTC.

This chain links TRBV15 with TRBJ1-5, with 8 bases aligning to TRBD1. CDR1 is LNHNV and CDR2 is YYDKDF in the germline V gene (reference sequence). V dropped 1 base and J dropped 4; count of bases not matched to a gene: 9. This CDR3 spans 17 amino acids. The CDR3 nucleotides are TGTGCCACCAGCAGAGGACAGGGGCCCCGCTCTAATCAGCCCCAGCATTTT. It is translated as CATSRGQGPRSNQPQHF.

The V and J genes are TRBV12-3 or TRBV12-4 and TRBJ2-3; D uncertain. The CDR3 contains 13 residues. Deletions cut 3 bases from V and 1 base from J, with 5 bases between. CDR3 region: CASSFEGTDTQYF. The DNA for the CDR3 is TGTGCCAGCAGTTTCGAGGGCACAGATACGCAGTATTTT.

By sample fraction, this clone is medium-sized. The rearrangement joins TRBV7-8 to TRBJ2-5; 10 bases are a match to TRBD2. Germline V gene sequence: CDR1 SGHVS, CDR2 FQNEAQ. J gave up 2 bases and V 1 base, and 13 bases lay outside the gene matches. The CDR3 is made up of 19 amino acids. CDR3 sequence (DNA): TGTGCCAGCAGCTTAGAGTTGGGGCTAGCGGGAGTTGAACAAGAGACCCAGTACTTC. Its translation: CASSLELGLAGVEQETQYF.

This clone was counted a few times. This sequence joins TRBV10-3 and TRBJ2-1, with D possibly being TRBD2 (5 bases). The V gene's germline CDR1 is ENHRY and CDR2 SYGVKD. The germline V and J ends were trimmed by 0 bases and 0 bases, with 9 bases remaining between them. CDR3 size: 16 residues. CDR3 amino acids: CAISESGAISYNEQFF. The CDR3 DNA reads TGTGCCATCAGTGAGTCGGGAGCCATCTCCTACAATGAGCAGTTCTTC.

The V and J genes are TRBV4-2 and TRBJ2-3, with 7 bases that match TRBD2. Germline CDR1 LGHNA, CDR2 YNFKEQ. The CDR3 extends over 18 amino acids. Trimming cost V 0 bases and J 2 bases; bases outside gene matches: 11. CDR3 sequence: CASSQDGSLAVSTDTQYF. CDR3 nucleotides: TGTGCCAGCAGCCAAGATGGTAGCCTAGCGGTGTCCACAGATACGCAGTATTTT.

The genes are TRBV12-2 and TRBJ2-1; the listed D gene, TRBD2, was not tested against the DNA. TRBV12-2 is a pseudogene locus. The CDR3 is 20 amino acids. The CDR3 loop is CASRSPPGTSGSLSYNEQFF. The CDR3 DNA reads TGTGCAAGTCGCTCCCCGCCCGGCACTAGCGGGAGTCTGTCCTACAATGAGCAGTTCTTC.

This chain uses TRBV27 with TRBJ2-1; a possible D gene is TRBD2 (5 bases). Trimming stripped 7 bases from V and 8 bases from J, with 18 bases between. The CDR3 loop spans 14 amino acids. CDR1 is MNHEY, CDR2 SMNVEV, per germline (reference sequence). CDR3 in DNA: TGTGCCAGCAAGAGAGGGTCCCCGCCAGATGAGCAGTTCTTC. This encodes CASKRGSPPDEQFF.

CDR3 bases: TGTGCCAGCAGCCAAGCCTGGGACTCAGTCTACGAGCAGTACGTC. Amino acids: CASSQAWDSVYEQYV. V usage is TRBV4-2 and J usage is TRBJ2-7, with TRBD2 as a possible D gene (6 bases). CDR1 is LGHNA and CDR2 is YNFKEQ in the germline V gene. Trimming took off 1 base at V and 3 bases at J, with 13 bases between the two ends. The CDR3 extends over 15 amino acids.